The source of this TCR beta chain is a study of blood T cell repertoires in COVID-19. Study as a whole: Sites in the United States, Italy and Spain provided acute and convalescent COVID-19 samples. Sample material is recorded as cDNA or gDNA derived from T cells, B-cell-depleted T cells, or PBMCs.

While infection was still active, Seattle patients were enrolled and then followed longitudinally. Germline assignment: CDR1 SEHNR and CDR2 FQNEAQ (reference sequence). Trimming cost V 8 bases and J 4 bases; bases outside gene matches: 15. This CDR3 is built from 18 residues. Original handling: How many nucleated cells were present was estimated from reference gene primer amplification. TCRdb's copy holds only in-frame clones and misses some; the assay was immunoSEQ multiplex PCR. Clone size and the V and J calls come from that table; the DNA yielded D and trimming. The table lists 250,000 to 400,000 clones, 90% of them singletons.

The material sequenced was peripheral blood. The source is a woman aged 30 to 39 with COVID-19, enrolled during active disease. V gene TRBV7-9 combines with J gene TRBJ2-6, with 9 bases aligning to TRBD2. The CDR3 spells CASSPGTSLLAGANVLTF. The CDR3 DNA is TGTGCCAGCTCTCCTGGGACTAGCCTCTTGGCCGGGGCCAACGTCCTGACTTTC.